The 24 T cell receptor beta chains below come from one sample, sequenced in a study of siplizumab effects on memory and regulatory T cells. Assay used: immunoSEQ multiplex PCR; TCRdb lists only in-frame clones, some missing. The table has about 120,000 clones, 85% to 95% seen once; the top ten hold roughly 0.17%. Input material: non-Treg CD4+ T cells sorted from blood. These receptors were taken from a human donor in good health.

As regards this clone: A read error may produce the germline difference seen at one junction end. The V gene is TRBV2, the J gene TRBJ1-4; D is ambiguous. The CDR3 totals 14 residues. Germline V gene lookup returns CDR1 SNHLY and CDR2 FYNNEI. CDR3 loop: CAGRLRGNNEKLFF. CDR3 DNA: TGTGCCGGCAGGCTCCGGGGTAATAATGAAAAACTGTTTTTT.

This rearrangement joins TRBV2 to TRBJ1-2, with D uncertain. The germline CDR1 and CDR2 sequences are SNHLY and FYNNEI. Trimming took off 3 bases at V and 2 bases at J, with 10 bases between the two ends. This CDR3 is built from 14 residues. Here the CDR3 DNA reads TGTGCCAGCAGTGACAACGGAGGGAACTATGGCTACACCTTC. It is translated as CASSDNGGNYGYTF.

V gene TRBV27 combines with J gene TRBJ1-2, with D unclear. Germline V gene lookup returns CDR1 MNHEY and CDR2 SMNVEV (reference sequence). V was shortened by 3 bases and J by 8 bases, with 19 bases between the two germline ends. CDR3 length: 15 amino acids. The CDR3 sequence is CASSFSFEALRGYTF. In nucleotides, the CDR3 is TGTGCCAGCAGTTTTTCGTTTGAGGCCTTAAGGGGCTACACCTTC.

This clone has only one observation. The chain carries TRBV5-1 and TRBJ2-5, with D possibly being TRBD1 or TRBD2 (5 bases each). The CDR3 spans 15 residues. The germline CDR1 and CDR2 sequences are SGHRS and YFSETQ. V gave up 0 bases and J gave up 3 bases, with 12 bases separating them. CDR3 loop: CASSLEGDREETQYF. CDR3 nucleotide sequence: TGCGCCAGCAGCTTGGAGGGAGACAGAGAAGAGACCCAGTACTTC.

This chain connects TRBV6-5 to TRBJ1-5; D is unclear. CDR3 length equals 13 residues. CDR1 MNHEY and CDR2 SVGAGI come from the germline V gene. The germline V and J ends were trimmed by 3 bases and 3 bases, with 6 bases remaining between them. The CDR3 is CASSYGLNQPQHF. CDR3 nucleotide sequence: TGTGCCAGCAGTTATGGACTCAATCAGCCCCAGCATTTT.

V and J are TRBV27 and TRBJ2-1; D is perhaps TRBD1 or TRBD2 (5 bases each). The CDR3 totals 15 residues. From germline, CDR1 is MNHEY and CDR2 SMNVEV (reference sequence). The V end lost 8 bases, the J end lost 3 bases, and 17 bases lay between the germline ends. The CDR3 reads CASGPERGGYNEQFF. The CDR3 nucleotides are TGTGCCAGCGGCCCCGAGAGGGGTGGCTACAATGAGCAGTTCTTC.

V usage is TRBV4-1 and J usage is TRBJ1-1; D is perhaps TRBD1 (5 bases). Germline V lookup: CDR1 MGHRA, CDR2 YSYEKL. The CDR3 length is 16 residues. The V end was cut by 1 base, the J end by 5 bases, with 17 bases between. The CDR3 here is CASSQGVRSGFTEAFF. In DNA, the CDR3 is TGCGCCAGCAGCCAAGGGGTCAGGTCAGGGTTTACTGAAGCTTTCTTT.

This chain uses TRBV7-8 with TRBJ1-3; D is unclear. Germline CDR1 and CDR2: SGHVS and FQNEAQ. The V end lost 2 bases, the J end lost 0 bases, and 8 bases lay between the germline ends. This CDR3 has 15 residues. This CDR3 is CASSLSRNSGNTIYF. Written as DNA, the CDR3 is TGTGCCAGCAGCTTAAGTCGGAACTCTGGAAACACCATATATTTT.

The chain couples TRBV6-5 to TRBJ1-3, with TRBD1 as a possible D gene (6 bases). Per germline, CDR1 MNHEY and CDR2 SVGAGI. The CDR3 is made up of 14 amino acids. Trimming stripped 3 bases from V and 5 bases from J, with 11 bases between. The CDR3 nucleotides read TGTGCCAGCAGTTATAACAGGGCTCGAAACACCATATATTTT. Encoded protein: CASSYNRARNTIYF.

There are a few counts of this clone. The CDR3 spells CASSLAGDGSPSGRGYTF. The CDR3 nucleotides are TGCGCCAGCAGCTTGGCCGGAGACGGCTCCCCCTCGGGTCGCGGCTACACCTTC. The rearrangement joins TRBV5-1 to TRBJ1-2; D gene ambiguous. Trimming left V 0 bases short and J 8 bases short, with 26 bases between. This CDR3 spans 18 amino acids. The germline V gene encodes CDR1 SGHRS and CDR2 YFSETQ.

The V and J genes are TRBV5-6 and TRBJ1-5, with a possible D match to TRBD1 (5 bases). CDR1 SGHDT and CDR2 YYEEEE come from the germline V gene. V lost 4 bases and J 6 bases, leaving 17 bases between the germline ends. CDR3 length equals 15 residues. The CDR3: CASSPGGGGPQPQHF. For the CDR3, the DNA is TGTGCCAGCAGCCCAGGTGGGGGGGGTCCTCAGCCCCAGCATTTT.

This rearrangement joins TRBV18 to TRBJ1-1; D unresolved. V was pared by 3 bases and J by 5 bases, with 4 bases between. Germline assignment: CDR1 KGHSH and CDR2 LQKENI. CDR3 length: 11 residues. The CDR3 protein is CASSPATEAFF. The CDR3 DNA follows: TGTGCCAGCTCACCGGCAACTGAAGCTTTCTTT. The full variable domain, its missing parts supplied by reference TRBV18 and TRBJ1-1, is NAGVMQNPRHLVRRRGQEARLRCSPMKGHSHVYWYRQLPEEGLKFMVYLQKENIIDESGMPKERFSAEFPKEGPSILRIQQVVRGDSAAYFCASSPATEAFFGQGTRLTVV.

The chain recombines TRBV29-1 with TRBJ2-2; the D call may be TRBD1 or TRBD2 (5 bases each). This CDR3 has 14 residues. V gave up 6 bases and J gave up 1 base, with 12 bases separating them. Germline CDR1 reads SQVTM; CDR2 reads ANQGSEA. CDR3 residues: CSVAGTQNTGELFF. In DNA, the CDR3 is TGCAGCGTAGCCGGGACCCAGAACACCGGGGAGCTGTTTTTT.

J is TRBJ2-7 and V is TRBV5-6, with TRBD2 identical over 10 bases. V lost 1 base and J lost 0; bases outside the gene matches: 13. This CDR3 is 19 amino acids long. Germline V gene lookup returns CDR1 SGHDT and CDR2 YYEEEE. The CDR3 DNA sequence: TGTGCCAGCAGCTTGTTCACCTCCTTAGCGGGGGGTCCCTCCTACGAGCAGTACTTC. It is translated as CASSLFTSLAGGPSYEQYF.

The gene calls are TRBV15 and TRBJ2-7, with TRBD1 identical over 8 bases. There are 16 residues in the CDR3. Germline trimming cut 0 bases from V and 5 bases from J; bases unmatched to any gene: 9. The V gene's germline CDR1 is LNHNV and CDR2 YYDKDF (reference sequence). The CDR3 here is CATSRDVKDRADEQYF. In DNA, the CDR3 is TGTGCCACCAGCAGAGACGTAAAGGACAGGGCGGACGAGCAGTACTTC.

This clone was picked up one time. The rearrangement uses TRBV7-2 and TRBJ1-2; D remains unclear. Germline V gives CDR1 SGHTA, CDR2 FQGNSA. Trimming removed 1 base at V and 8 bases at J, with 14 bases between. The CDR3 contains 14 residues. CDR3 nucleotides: TGTGCCAGCAGCTTAGATCCACTATTCGAGGGCTACACCTTC. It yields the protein CASSLDPLFEGYTF. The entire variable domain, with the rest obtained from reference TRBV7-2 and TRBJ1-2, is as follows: GAGVSQSPSNKVTEKGKDVELRCDPISGHTALYWYRQSLGQGLEFLIYFQGNSAPDKSGLPSDRFSAERTGGSVSTLTIQRTQQEDSAVYLCASSLDPLFEGYTFGSGTRLTVV.

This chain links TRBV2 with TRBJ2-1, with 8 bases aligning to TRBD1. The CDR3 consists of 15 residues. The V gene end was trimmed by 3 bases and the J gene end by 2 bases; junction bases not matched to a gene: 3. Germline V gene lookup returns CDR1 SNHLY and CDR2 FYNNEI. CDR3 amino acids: CASSDRTGTYNEQFF. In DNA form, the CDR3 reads TGTGCCAGCAGTGATAGGACAGGGACCTACAATGAGCAGTTCTTC.

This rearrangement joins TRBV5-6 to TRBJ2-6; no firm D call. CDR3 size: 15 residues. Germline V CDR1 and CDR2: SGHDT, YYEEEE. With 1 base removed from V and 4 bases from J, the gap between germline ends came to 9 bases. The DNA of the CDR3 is TGTGCCAGCAGCTTGCCGGGCGTAGGGGCCAACGTCCTGACTTTC. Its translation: CASSLPGVGANVLTF.

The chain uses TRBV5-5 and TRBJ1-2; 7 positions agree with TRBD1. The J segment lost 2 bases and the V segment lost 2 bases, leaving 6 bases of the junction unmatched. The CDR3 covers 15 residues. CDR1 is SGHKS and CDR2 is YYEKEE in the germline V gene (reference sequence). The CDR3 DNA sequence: TGTGCCAGCAGCTTCCGGACAGGCGAAAACTATGGCTACACCTTC. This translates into CASSFRTGENYGYTF.

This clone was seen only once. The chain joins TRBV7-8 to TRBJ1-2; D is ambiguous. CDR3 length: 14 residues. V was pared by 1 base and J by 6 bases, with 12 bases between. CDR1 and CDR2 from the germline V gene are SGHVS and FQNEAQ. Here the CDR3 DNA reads TGTGCCAGCAGCTTAGAATCCCAGGTCGATGGCTACACCTTC. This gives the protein CASSLESQVDGYTF.

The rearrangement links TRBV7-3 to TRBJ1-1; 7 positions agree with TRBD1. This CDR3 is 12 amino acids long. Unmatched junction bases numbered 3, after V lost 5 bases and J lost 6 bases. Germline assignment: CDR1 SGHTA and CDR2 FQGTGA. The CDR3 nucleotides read TGTGCCAGCAGCGCGACAGGGTCTGAAGCTTTCTTT. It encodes CASSATGSEAFF.

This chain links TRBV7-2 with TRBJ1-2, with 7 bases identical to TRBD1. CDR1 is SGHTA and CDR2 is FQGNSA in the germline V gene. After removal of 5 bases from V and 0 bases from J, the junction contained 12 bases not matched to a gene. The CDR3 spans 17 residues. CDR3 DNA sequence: TGTGCCAGCAGCCGAGGGGGCGGATACTCGCCTAACTATGGCTACACCTTC. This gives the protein CASSRGGGYSPNYGYTF.

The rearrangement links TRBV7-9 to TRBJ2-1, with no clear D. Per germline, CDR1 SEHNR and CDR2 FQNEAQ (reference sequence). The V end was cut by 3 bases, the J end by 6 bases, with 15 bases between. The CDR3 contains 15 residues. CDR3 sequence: CASSFPAGYVNEQFF. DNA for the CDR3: TGTGCCAGCAGCTTCCCGGCCGGGTACGTCAATGAGCAGTTCTTC.

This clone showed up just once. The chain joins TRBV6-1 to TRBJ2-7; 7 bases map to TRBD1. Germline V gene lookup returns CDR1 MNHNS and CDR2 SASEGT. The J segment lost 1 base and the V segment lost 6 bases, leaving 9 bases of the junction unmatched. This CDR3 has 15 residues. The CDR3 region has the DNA TGTGCCAGCAGCGTCCAGACAGGGAGTTCCTACGAGCAGTACTTC. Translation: CASSVQTGSSYEQYF.